The present TCR beta chain was sequenced within a study of T cell responses to AZD1222 COVID-19 vaccine. This clone appeared once. Its antigen is not identified. CDR1 SEHNR and CDR2 FQNEAQ come from the germline V gene (reference sequence). The CDR3 spans 18 residues. Losses at the gene ends were 2 bases for V and 4 bases for J; bases not matched to a gene: 9. Study results and caveats: Donors skewed white British and female; clonal diversity was possibly underestimated. Samples come after the peak T cell response, not at day 14.

Produced via immunoSEQ multiplex PCR; TCRdb's table is partial and in-frame only. Among tens of thousands of clones listed, 83% were seen once. This clonotype was obtained from an adult who received the AZD1222 COVID-19 vaccine. The J gene is TRBJ2-6, the V gene TRBV7-9; 9 bases are a match to TRBD1. Sequences were derived from peripheral blood, sampled 28 days after the second AZD1222 dose. CDR3 loop: CASSLPPQGAEGANVLTF. The CDR3 coding sequence is TGTGCCAGCAGCTTACCGCCACAGGGGGCAGAGGGGGCCAACGTCCTGACTTTC.